This T cell receptor (beta chain) was observed in a study of blood T cell repertoires in COVID-19. Study-level background: The study drew acute and convalescent COVID-19 samples from the United States, Italy and Spain. From T cells, B-cell-depleted T cells, or PBMCs came the material, which was cDNA or gDNA.

Under the authors' procedure: Reference gene primer amplification yielded estimated nucleated cell counts. The data were produced by immunoSEQ multiplex PCR, yet TCRdb's version contains in-frame clones alone and is incomplete. Clone size and the V and J calls come from that table; the DNA yielded D and trimming. Among a few hundred thousand clones, more than 70% were seen once, and the ten largest hold 9% to 15%. J gave up 0 bases and V 4 bases, and 5 bases lay outside the gene matches. The CDR3 is 15 residues long. Germline V gives CDR1 SGHRS, CDR2 YFSETQ. The sequence came from a man of 80 years or more with acute or convalescent COVID-19. Sequenced: peripheral blood. The J gene is TRBJ1-1, the V gene TRBV5-1; 8 bases fit TRBD1. CDR3 bases: TGCGCCAGCAGCCCGGGACAGGCATTGAACACTGAAGCTTTCTTT. Amino acids: CASSPGQALNTEAFF.